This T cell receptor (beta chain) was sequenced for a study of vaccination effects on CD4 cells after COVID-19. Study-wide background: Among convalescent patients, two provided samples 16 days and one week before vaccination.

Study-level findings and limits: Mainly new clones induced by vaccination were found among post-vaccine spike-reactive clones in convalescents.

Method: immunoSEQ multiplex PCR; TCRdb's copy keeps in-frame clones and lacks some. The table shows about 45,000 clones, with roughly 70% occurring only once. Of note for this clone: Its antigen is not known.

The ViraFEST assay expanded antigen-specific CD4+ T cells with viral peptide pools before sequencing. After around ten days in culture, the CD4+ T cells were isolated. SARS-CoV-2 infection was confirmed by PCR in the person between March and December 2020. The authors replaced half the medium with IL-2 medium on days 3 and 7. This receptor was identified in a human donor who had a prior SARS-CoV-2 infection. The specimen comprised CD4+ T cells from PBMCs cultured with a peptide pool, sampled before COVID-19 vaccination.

Written as DNA, the CDR3 is TGTGCCAGCAGCTGGGACAGGTTATTAGGCTACGAGCAGTACTTC. It is translated as CASSWDRLLGYEQYF. This chain joins TRBV5-8 and TRBJ2-7; the match to TRBD1 covers 8 bases. Germline values: CDR1 SGHTS, CDR2 YDEGEE. V was clipped by 3 bases and J by 3 bases; unmatched bases: 8. CDR3 length: 15 amino acids.